This T cell receptor beta chain was captured in a study of cytomegalovirus exposure and HLA in healthy donors. Regarding the study as a whole: In a later analysis, CMV-associated beta chains were mostly HLA-associated, it appeared. Several top significant clusters appeared, in a later analysis, to be linked to common viral pathogens. TCR beta chains numbering more than 150 were designated cytomegalovirus-associated.

This clone showed up just a few times. Antigen unknown. This CDR3 is 15 amino acids long. V was cut by 5 bases and J by 3 bases, with 14 bases left in between. The V gene's germline CDR1 is LGHNA and CDR2 YSLEER. Both 60 Vbeta primers and 13 Jbeta primers went into the PCR. Libraries were prepared by immunoSEQ multiplex PCR; TCRdb keeps only in-frame clonotypes and omits some of them. Altogether under 200,000 clones are present, approximately 81% being singletons, with the ten largest covering around 1.5%. The sequenced sample was PBMCs. The rearrangement joins TRBV4-3 to TRBJ2-1, with a weak D call TRBD2 (6 bases). This receptor was identified in a man younger than 35 in good health and CMV-seronegative. The CDR3 bases are TGCGCCAGCAGCGGGGGGACTTCCAGCTACAATGAGCAGTTCTTC. The encoded protein is CASSGGTSSYNEQFF.